These T cell receptor beta chains were read from a single sample in a study of lymphopenia after photon versus proton radiotherapy. Sequencing was performed with immunoSEQ multiplex PCR; in TCRdb, only in-frame clones are kept and a portion is missing. This sample has tens of thousands of clones, with about 85% found just once. This specimen was peripheral blood, taken from a patient treated with photon-based radiotherapy. The receptor source for this set is a man in his sixties with pancreatic cancer. CDR3s include the opening cysteine and the closing phenylalanine or tryptophan. D genes are given only for firm matches. The listing skips clone size in some rows; elsewhere it reads once, few, many or a size class.

d_call	v_call	j_call	clone_size	cdr3_aa	cdr3_nt
TRBD1	TRBV19	TRBJ1-5	.	CASSRDRDNSHNQPQHF	TGTGCCAGTTCCCGGGACAGGGACAACTCCCACAATCAGCCCCAGCATTTT
.	TRBV30	TRBJ1-6	.	CAWSSRGGLVGSPLHF	TGTGCCTGGAGTTCAAGGGGGGGACTTGTTGGGTCACCCCTCCACTTT
TRBD2	TRBV6-6	TRBJ2-3	.	CASRAGGNTDTQYF	TGTGCCTCTCGTGCCGGGGGGAACACAGATACGCAGTATTTT
TRBD1	TRBV19	TRBJ1-4	.	CASSIMGQGEKLFF	TGTGCCAGTAGTATCATGGGACAGGGCGAAAAACTGTTTTTT
.	TRBV9	TRBJ2-4	.	CASRRPESSDLAKNIQYF	TGTGCCAGCAGAAGACCTGAATCCTCGGACCTAGCCAAAAACATTCAGTACTTC
.	TRBV9	TRBJ2-3	.	CASSLLGHIEADTQYF	TGTGCCAGCAGCCTCTTGGGGCACATCGAGGCAGATACGCAGTATTTT
.	TRBV18	TRBJ1-5	.	CASAGTRNQPQHF	TGTGCCAGCGCCGGGACGCGCAATCAGCCCCAGCATTTT
.	TRBV4-3	TRBJ1-3	once	CASSQDIPWGNVGNTIYF	TGCGCCAGCAGCCAAGACATCCCCTGGGGTAATGTTGGAAACACCATATATTTT
.	TRBV2	TRBJ2-5	.	CATNPGYQETQYF	TGTGCCACCAATCCGGGGTACCAAGAGACCCAGTACTTC
TRBD1	TRBV14	TRBJ2-1	.	CASSSTPTGNSYNEQFF	TGTGCCAGCAGCTCAACCCCGACAGGGAACTCCTACAATGAGCAGTTCTTC
.	TRBV11-2	TRBJ2-2	.	CASSLWQAGETGELFF	TGTGCCAGCAGCTTATGGCAGGCCGGGGAGACCGGGGAGCTGTTTTTT
.	TRBV4-2	TRBJ2-3	.	CASSQNPGALDTQYF	TGTGCCAGCAGCCAAAATCCCGGGGCTCTAGATACGCAGTATTTT
.	TRBV2	TRBJ2-5	.	CASTWLGDGETQYF	TGTGCCAGCACCTGGTTGGGAGATGGGGAGACCCAGTACTTC
.	TRBV12-5	TRBJ2-2	.	CASGPQAGELFF	TGTGCTAGTGGCCCACAGGCCGGGGAGCTGTTTTTT
.	TRBV7-9	TRBJ2-1	.	CASSSPVKRDIRDEQFF	TGTGCCAGCAGTTCCCCTGTCAAGAGAGACATCAGGGATGAGCAGTTCTTC
.	TRBV4-1	TRBJ1-2	.	CASSLGTELYGYTF	TGTGCCAGCAGCTTAGGTACAGAACTCTATGGCTACACCTTC
.	TRBV9	TRBJ1-2	once	CASMRSLADGYTF	TGTGCCAGCATGAGGTCCTTGGCGGATGGCTACACCTTC
.	TRBV4-3	TRBJ2-2	.	CASSQETGPGELFF	TGCGCCAGCAGCCAAGAGACAGGTCCCGGGGAGCTGTTTTTT
TRBD1	TRBV7-9	TRBJ2-3	.	CASSTQDRRNFPYTDTQYF	TGTGCCAGCAGCACTCAGGACAGGAGAAATTTCCCTTACACAGATACGCAGTATTTT
TRBD1	TRBV10-3	TRBJ2-5	.	CAIRETGQETQYF	TGTGCCATCAGGGAGACAGGGCAGGAGACCCAGTACTTC
.	TRBV5-1	TRBJ1-6	.	CASSLRGWNSPLHF	TGCGCCAGCAGCTTAAGGGGTTGGAATTCACCCCTCCACTTT
TRBD1	TRBV19	TRBJ1-5	.	CASSIERTGFVQPQHF	TGTGCCAGTAGTATAGAAAGGACAGGGTTTGTTCAGCCCCAGCATTTT
.	TRBV7-8	TRBJ2-7	.	CASSPRRWGPNYEQYF	TGTGCCAGCAGCCCACGTCGTTGGGGACCGAACTACGAGCAGTACTTC
TRBD1	TRBV5-4	TRBJ1-2	.	CATTAGGDYGYTF	TGTGCCACCACCGCAGGGGGCGACTATGGCTACACCTTC
.	TRBV6-1	TRBJ1-4	.	CASGRGGGDEKLFF	TGTGCCAGCGGGCGTGGGGGGGGAGATGAAAAACTGTTTTTT
TRBD1	TRBV27	TRBJ2-7	.	CASSLDREYEQYF	TGTGCCAGCAGTTTGGACAGGGAATACGAGCAGTACTTC
.	TRBV5-1	TRBJ2-7	once	CASSGELAVYEQYF	TGCGCCAGCAGCGGGGAACTAGCCGTATACGAGCAGTACTTC
.	TRBV11-1	TRBJ1-1	once	CASRRQLNTEAFF	TGTGCCAGCCGACGACAGTTGAACACTGAAGCTTTCTTT
.	TRBV18	TRBJ1-6	.	CASSPGLISYNSPLHF	TGTGCCAGCTCACCCGGACTGATTTCCTATAATTCACCCCTCCACTTT
.	TRBV5-1	TRBJ2-1	.	CASSTEKAYNEQFF	TGCGCCAGCAGCACGGAAAAAGCCTACAATGAGCAGTTCTTC
.	TRBV7-3	TRBJ2-7	once	CASSLTPQVEQYF	TGTGCCAGCAGCTTAACGCCACAGGTCGAGCAGTACTTC
.	TRBV30	TRBJ1-2	.	CAWTWGTYGYTF	TGTGCCTGGACATGGGGGACCTATGGCTACACCTTC
.	TRBV21-1	TRBJ1-1	.	CASNERYRLTNTEAFF	TGTGCCAGCAACGAACGATACAGGCTAACGAACACTGAAGCTTTCTTT
TRBD2	TRBV5-1	TRBJ2-3	few	CASKAGGGGGDTQYF	TGCGCCAGCAAGGCTGGCGGGGGAGGTGGGGATACGCAGTATTTT
.	TRBV27	TRBJ1-6	once	CASSHRQYYNSPLHF	TGTGCCAGCAGTCACCGACAGTATTATAATTCACCCCTCCACTTT
.	TRBV7-2	TRBJ1-2	.	CASSPNSDINYGYTF	TGTGCCAGCAGCCCTAACAGTGACATCAACTATGGCTACACCTTC
.	TRBV20-1	TRBJ2-1	once	CSARDLHEQFF	TGCAGTGCTAGAGATTTACATGAGCAGTTCTTC
.	TRBV21-1	TRBJ2-3	.	CASSSRTSYTDTQYF	TGTGCCAGCAGCAGCAGGACCAGCTACACAGATACGCAGTATTTT
.	TRBV11-2	TRBJ1-6	.	CASSLSLNIGGSPLHF	TGTGCCAGCAGCCTATCTCTTAATATTGGCGGGTCACCCCTCCACTTT
.	TRBV6-6	TRBJ2-7	.	CASSSRGGHEQYF	TGTGCCAGCAGCTCGAGGGGTGGACACGAGCAGTACTTC
TRBD2	TRBV19	TRBJ2-1	.	CASSRAGGGPFF	TGTGCCAGTAGTAGAGCCGGCGGGGGACCGTTCTTC
.	TRBV19	TRBJ1-5	.	CASSIGAGRGSNQPQHF	TGTGCCAGTAGTATCGGGGCAGGTCGGGGGAGCAATCAGCCCCAGCATTTT
.	TRBV18	TRBJ2-5	.	CASSRAPTTNFAETQYF	TGTGCCAGCTCACGTGCCCCCACGACAAATTTCGCGGAGACCCAGTACTTC